These T cell receptor beta chains were read from a single sample in a study of CD8+CD57+ T cells in acquired aplastic anemia. TCRdb re-called the reads with MiXCR, one entry per CDR3 protein. The table records 150,000 to 200,000 distinct CDR3 sequences, more than 45% of them present only once. Sequenced material: sorted CD4+, CD8+, or CD8+CD57+ T cells (not recorded which) from PBMCs. The source of these receptors is a human donor with aplastic anemia. Each CDR3 is given with its conserved first and last residue. D genes are given only for firm matches. Only part of the rows carry a size: once, few, many, or a class if the clone is expanded.

D: TRBD2
size: few
length: 17
J: TRBJ2-1
V: TRBV10-3
DNA: TGTGCCATCAGTGAGTCGAAACTAGCGGGGGGTCGAGGCGAGCAGTTCTTC
CDR3: CAISESKLAGGRGEQFF

D: TRBD1
size: .
length: 13
J: TRBJ1-1
V: TRBV29-1
DNA: TGCAGCGCAGGGACAGGGGTCAACACTGAAGCTTTCTTT
CDR3: CSAGTGVNTEAFF

D: .
size: many
length: 16
J: TRBJ2-6
V: TRBV3-1
DNA: TGTGCCAGCAGCCAACAAACAGGGACCGGGGCCAACGTCCTGACTTTC
CDR3: CASSQQTGTGANVLTF

D: .
size: many
length: 12
J: TRBJ1-2
V: TRBV19
DNA: TGTGCCAGTAGCCCTACAGGGTATGGCTACACCTTC
CDR3: CASSPTGYGYTF

D: .
size: .
length: 10
J: TRBJ2-3
V: TRBV19
DNA: TGTGCCAGTACGGGGGCGACGCAGTATTTT
CDR3: CASTGATQYF

D: .
size: many
length: 12
J: TRBJ1-2
V: TRBV6-2/TRBV6-3
DNA: TGTGCCAGCAGTTGGTCCGTATATGGCTACACCTTC
CDR3: CASSWSVYGYTF

D: TRBD1
size: many
length: 16
J: TRBJ1-5
V: TRBV6-1
DNA: TGTGCCAGCATACCCCCGGGACAGGGCCCCAATCAGCCCCAGCATTTT
CDR3: CASIPPGQGPNQPQHF

D: TRBD2
size: once
length: 15
J: TRBJ2-5
V: TRBV6-5
DNA: TGTGCCAGCAGTTACTCGAGCGGGAGCTCGAAGACCCAGTACTTC
CDR3: CASSYSSGSSKTQYF

D: TRBD2
size: many
length: 17
J: TRBJ2-1
V: TRBV24-1
DNA: TGTGCCACCAGTGAGAACTCCGGGACTAGCGGGGGTTATGAGCAGTTCTTC
CDR3: CATSENSGTSGGYEQFF

D: .
size: many
length: 14
J: TRBJ2-3
V: TRBV3-1
DNA: TGTGCCAGCAGCCAAGCTGGCGGCACAGATACGCAGTATTTT
CDR3: CASSQAGGTDTQYF

D: .
size: .
length: 13
J: TRBJ1-3
V: TRBV20-1
DNA: TGCAGTGCTCTTCAGGGTGGAGGAAACACCATATATTTT
CDR3: CSALQGGGNTIYF

D: TRBD1
size: few
length: 14
J: TRBJ1-6
V: TRBV4-1
DNA: TGCGCCAGCAGCCTAGGGGGCGCTACCTCACCCCTCCACTTT
CDR3: CASSLGGATSPLHF

D: .
size: few
length: 11
J: TRBJ2-3
V: TRBV5-1
DNA: TGCGCCAGCAGCGAGGACGGTACGCAGTATTTT
CDR3: CASSEDGTQYF

D: .
size: .
length: 14
J: TRBJ2-1
V: TRBV19
DNA: TGTGCCAGTAGTATTACGGGAGTGGTCAATGAGCAGTTCTTC
CDR3: CASSITGVVNEQFF

D: .
size: many
length: 13
J: TRBJ2-7
V: TRBV3-1
DNA: TGTGCCAGCAGCCCCCGGGACTCCTACGAGCAGTACTTC
CDR3: CASSPRDSYEQYF

D: .
size: many
length: 14
J: TRBJ2-7
V: TRBV6-5
DNA: TGTGCCAGCAGTTACCGGTCCGCGACCTACGAGCAGTACTTC
CDR3: CASSYRSATYEQYF

D: .
size: .
length: 15
J: TRBJ2-1
V: TRBV10-3
DNA: TGTGCCATCAGTGATGGGGGGGACAAAAAGAATGAGCAGTTCTTC
CDR3: CAISDGGDKKNEQFF

D: TRBD2
size: .
length: 16
J: TRBJ2-5
V: TRBV15
DNA: TGTGCCACCAGCAGAGGACTAGCGGGAGTTGGAGAGACCCAGTACTTC
CDR3: CATSRGLAGVGETQYF

D: TRBD1
size: .
length: 18
J: TRBJ1-1
V: TRBV25-1
DNA: TGTGCCAGCAGTGACAAACCGGACAGGGCCGAGGGGATCCTTGGCGCTTTCTTT
CDR3: CASSDKPDRAEGILGAFF

D: .
size: .
length: 18
J: TRBJ2-2
V: TRBV18
DNA: TGTGCCAGCTCACGAAAGGGACCGGCCTCCTCGAACACCGGGGAGCTGTTTTTT
CDR3: CASSRKGPASSNTGELFF

D: .
size: many
length: 12
J: TRBJ1-4
V: TRBV2
DNA: TGTGCCAGCAGTGTTCGGGTAGAAAAACTGTTTTTT
CDR3: CASSVRVEKLFF

D: TRBD2
size: .
length: 14
J: TRBJ2-2
V: TRBV2
DNA: TGTGCCAGCAGTGCGTCTAGCGGGATCGGGGAGCTGTTTTTT
CDR3: CASSASSGIGELFF

D: .
size: .
length: 13
J: TRBJ1-2
V: TRBV10-3
DNA: TGTGCCATCAGTGGTACAGTATCGTCGGGCTACACCTTC
CDR3: CAISGTVSSGYTF